Each of the 28 T cell receptor beta chains below was sequenced from the same sample in a study of T cell repertoires in cytomegalovirus infection. A single record per CDR3 protein comes from TCRdb applying MiXCR to the reads. The repertoire holds around 450,000 distinct CDR3 sequences, with 10% to 12% as singletons. The source material was PBMCs. Every receptor here comes from a human donor in good health (CMV status not recorded). Some clones in this sample may be carry-over from other donors' samples.

This clonotype appeared many times. The chain couples TRBV7-8 to TRBJ1-2; D perhaps matches TRBD1 (5 bases). The V end lost 5 bases, the J end lost 4 bases, and 20 bases lay between the germline ends. Looked up from germline, CDR1 is SGHVS and CDR2 is FQNEAQ. The CDR3 totals 16 residues. The CDR3 DNA sequence: TGTGCCAGCAGCCCCCTTACATCGGGGACGGGCTATGGCTACACCTTC. Protein: CASSPLTSGTGYGYTF.

In its sample, this clonotype was seen many times. This chain connects TRBV5-5 to TRBJ2-6, with D possibly TRBD2 on 6 matching bases. CDR1 SGHKS and CDR2 YYEKEE come from the germline V gene (reference sequence). CDR3 length equals 16 residues. V dropped 4 bases and J dropped 3 bases, with 14 bases sitting between them. The CDR3 DNA reads as TGTGCCAGCAGCATCGGTGGGGGGAATGGGGCCAACGTCCTGACTTTC. Amino acid sequence: CASSIGGGNGANVLTF.

This clonotype was observed many times. The chain carries TRBV28 and TRBJ2-2; D is undetermined. The ends were cut back, 10 bases at V and 7 bases at J, with 16 bases in the middle. CDR1 and CDR2 from the germline V gene are MDHEN and SYDVKM. The CDR3 has 13 amino acids. The CDR3 loop is CATRTVPLGELFF. CDR3 bases: TGTGCCACCCGGACCGTCCCCCTCGGGGAGCTGTTTTTT.

This clonotype was seen repeatedly, ten times or more. The rearrangement uses TRBV6-1 and TRBJ1-2; D unclear. Trimming stripped 4 bases from V and 0 bases from J, with 12 bases between. The CDR3 spans 15 residues. Germline loops: CDR1 MNHNS, CDR2 SASEGT. The CDR3 bases are TGTGCCAGCAGTGGGGCGACGGAAGCTAACTATGGCTACACCTTC. Its translation is CASSGATEANYGYTF.

The V and J genes are TRBV7-9 and TRBJ2-2; D gene ambiguous. The CDR3 extends over 20 amino acids. Germline CDR1 reads SEHNR; CDR2 reads FQNEAQ (reference sequence). With 1 base removed from V and 0 bases from J, the gap between germline ends came to 21 bases. As DNA, the CDR3 is TGTGCCAGCAGCTTAGGACTCGGCACAGTGGGTCCGTCGAACACCGGGGAGCTGTTTTTT. This encodes CASSLGLGTVGPSNTGELFF.

About this clonotype itself: A much more abundant neighbour one base away suggests this may be a read error. V gene TRBV2 combines with J gene TRBJ1-1; TRBD1 matches at 9 bases. The CDR3 is 14 residues long. Looked up from germline, CDR1 is SNHLY and CDR2 is FYNNEI. This chain's CDR3 is CASSVGQGITDAFF. The CDR3 DNA follows: TGTGCCAGCAGTGTTGGACAGGGGATAACTGATGCTTTCTTT.

This clonotype was seen repeatedly, ten times or more. The chain is built from TRBV24-1 and TRBJ2-1, with D uncertain. Germline CDR1 and CDR2: KGHDR and SFDVKD. The CDR3 consists of 14 residues. Trimming shortened V by 3 bases and J by 7 bases, and 12 bases separated the two germline ends. The CDR3 coding sequence is TGTGCCACCAGTGATCCGTCCCTCCCTAATGAGCAGTTCTTC. It specifies CATSDPSLPNEQFF.

The sample holds many counts of this clonotype. The chain is built from TRBV12-3 or TRBV12-4 and TRBJ1-2; no firm D call. V lost 1 base to trimming and J lost 8 bases, with 11 bases between them. The CDR3 has 13 amino acids. As DNA, the CDR3 is TGTGCCAGCAGTTTAGGTGGGGTCGGGGGCTACACCTTC. Its protein product is CASSLGGVGGYTF.

This clonotype has more than one count but fewer than ten. This sequence joins TRBV4-1 and TRBJ2-7; possible D gene TRBD1, 6 bases. The CDR3 is made up of 14 amino acids. CDR1 and CDR2 from the germline V gene are MGHRA and YSYEKL. Trimming cost V 4 bases and J 6 bases, with 16 bases left between them. The DNA of the CDR3 is TGCGCCAGCAGCCCTCCTTCAGGGGCGGTCGAGCAGTACTTC. Its translation is CASSPPSGAVEQYF.

This clonotype showed up many times. The chain combines TRBV7-6 with TRBJ2-5; D is possibly TRBD1 or TRBD2 (6 bases each). The V and J ends lost 1 base and 0 bases respectively, with 9 bases between them. There are 15 residues in the CDR3. The V gene's germline CDR1 is SGHVS and CDR2 FNYEAQ. In DNA, the CDR3 is TGTGCCAGCAGCTTAGAAGGGGGGTACCAAGAGACCCAGTACTTC. It encodes CASSLEGGYQETQYF.

The rearrangement uses TRBV6-6 and TRBJ2-1; weak D call: TRBD2 (7 bases). Germline-derived CDR1 and CDR2 are MNHNY and SVGAGI (reference sequence). The CDR3 has 16 amino acids. Trimming stripped 2 bases from V and 0 bases from J, with 11 bases between. The CDR3 nucleotides read TGTGCCAGCAGTTACCGCGGGGGCAACTCCTACAATGAGCAGTTCTTC. Protein sequence: CASSYRGGNSYNEQFF.

Only a few counts were recorded for this clonotype. The chain has TRBV28 and TRBJ2-6, with TRBD1 as a possible D gene (5 bases). With 3 bases removed from V and 4 bases from J, the gap between germline ends came to 13 bases. Germline values: CDR1 MDHEN, CDR2 SYDVKM. CDR3 size: 16 residues. CDR3 sequence reads: CASSFNGALGANVLTF. In DNA form, the CDR3 reads TGTGCCAGCAGTTTCAATGGGGCGTTGGGGGCCAACGTCCTGACTTTC.

This clonotype was seen at least ten times. This chain joins TRBV15 and TRBJ2-7, with D possibly being TRBD2 (5 bases). CDR1 is LNHNV and CDR2 is YYDKDF in the germline V gene (reference sequence). This CDR3 comprises 14 residues. Trimming took 3 bases from V and 2 from J, leaving 11 bases between them. This CDR3 reads CATSSAGVTYEQYF. The DNA for the CDR3 is TGTGCCACCAGCAGTGCCGGGGTTACCTACGAGCAGTACTTC.

This clonotype was seen only once. This chain's CDR3 is CASSPREVPYEQYF. In nucleotides, the CDR3 is TGTGCCAGCAGCCCCCGGGAGGTACCCTACGAGCAGTACTTC. The V and J genes are TRBV13 and TRBJ2-7, with 7 bases fitting TRBD2. This CDR3 region has 14 residues. From germline, CDR1 is PRHDT and CDR2 FYEKMQ (reference sequence). With 5 bases clipped from V and 2 bases from J, the junction kept 6 bases outside the gene matches. Drawing the rest from reference TRBV13 and TRBJ2-7, the complete variable domain is AAGVIQSPRHLIKEKRETATLKCYPIPRHDTVYWYQQGPGQDPQFLISFYEKMQSDKGSIPDRFSAQQFSDYHSELNMSSLELGDSALYFCASSPREVPYEQYFGPGTRLTVT.

This sequence joins TRBV9 and TRBJ2-3; D might be TRBD2 (6 bases). CDR3 size: 15 residues. CDR1 SGDLS and CDR2 YYNGEE come from the germline V gene. V dropped 0 bases and J dropped 0 bases, with 8 bases sitting between them. The CDR3 bases are TGTGCCAGCAGCGTAGCGGGGGTAAGCACAGATACGCAGTATTTT. Amino acid sequence: CASSVAGVSTDTQYF.

The sample holds many counts of this clonotype. The V gene is TRBV6-5, the J gene TRBJ1-6; D is possibly TRBD1 (5 bases). V lost 5 bases, J lost 0 bases, and 20 bases lay in between. The CDR3 is 19 amino acids. From germline, CDR1 is MNHEY and CDR2 SVGAGI. This chain's CDR3 is CASSGRRGLYSSYNSPLHF. As DNA, the CDR3 is TGTGCCAGCAGTGGGCGAAGGGGACTATATAGCTCCTATAATTCACCCCTCCACTTT.

Worth noting for this clonotype: This may stem from a read error, because a much larger clone lies one nucleotide away. V and J are TRBV9 and TRBJ1-2, with unresolved D. Germline V gives CDR1 SGDLS, CDR2 YYNGEE. The CDR3 totals 18 residues. Trimming left V 3 bases short and J 0 bases short, with 21 bases between. The CDR3 loop reads CASSEGRQNNTTNYGYTF. CDR3 DNA sequence: TGTGCCAGCAGCGAGGGCAGGCAAAACAATACCACTAACTATGGCTACACCTTC.

This clonotype occurred a few times. The chain recombines TRBV19 with TRBJ2-1, with 9 bases aligning to TRBD2. Germline CDR1 LNHDA, CDR2 SQIVND (reference sequence). The CDR3 is made up of 16 amino acids. Trimming at V came to 3 bases and at J to 3 bases, leaving 6 bases not matched to a gene. Here the CDR3 DNA reads TGTGCCAGTAGTATGATTATTAGCGGGAGCTACAATGAGCAGTTCTTC. This sequence encodes CASSMIISGSYNEQFF.

This clonotype was seen at least ten times. The V call is TRBV7-2, the J call TRBJ2-5; 8 positions agree with TRBD2. CDR3 length: 20 residues. Germline lookup yields CDR1 SGHTA and CDR2 FQGNSA. The junction had 17 bases not matched to a gene; V was cut back by 0 bases and J by 2 bases. In nucleotides, the CDR3 is TGTGCCAGCAGCTTAGCGCTCGGGCTAGCGGGCCACCAGAGGCAAGAGACCCAGTACTTC. As protein: CASSLALGLAGHQRQETQYF. The full variable domain, with the rest looked up from reference TRBV7-2 and TRBJ2-5, is GAGVSQSPSNKVTEKGKDVELRCDPISGHTALYWYRQSLGQGLEFLIYFQGNSAPDKSGLPSDRFSAERTGGSVSTLTIQRTQQEDSAVYLCASSLALGLAGHQRQETQYFGPGTRLLVL.

There are many counts of this clonotype. CDR3 nucleotides: TGTGCCAGCAGCTGGACGGGACAGGGCCAGCCCCAGCATTTT. Its protein product is CASSWTGQGQPQHF. The chain couples TRBV7-2 to TRBJ1-5, with TRBD1 matching 9 bases. This CDR3 is built from 14 residues. Germline loops: CDR1 SGHTA, CDR2 FQGNSA. The V segment lost 4 bases and the J segment 7 bases; nucleotides outside the gene matches: 5.

This chain joins TRBV28 and TRBJ1-5; TRBD1 might be the D (5 bases). From germline, CDR1 is MDHEN and CDR2 SYDVKM. CDR3 size: 17 residues. V was clipped by 2 bases and J by 3 bases, with 17 bases between them. The CDR3, as DNA: TGTGCCAGCAGTTTAGCATGGGGCGGACGGCTCAATCAGCCCCAGCATTTT. This sequence encodes CASSLAWGGRLNQPQHF.

The chain employs TRBV5-1 and TRBJ2-1; TRBD2 agrees at 11 bases. The CDR3 has 17 residues. Trimming took 2 bases from V and 2 from J; bases not matched to a gene: 6. Germline assignment: CDR1 SGHRS and CDR2 YFSETQ. In nucleotides, the CDR3 is TGCGCCAGCAGCTTTCCGGGACTAGCGGATACCTACAATGAGCAGTTCTTC. Encoded protein: CASSFPGLADTYNEQFF. Variable domain in full (rest from reference TRBV5-1 and TRBJ2-1): KAGVTQTPRYLIKTRGQQVTLSCSPISGHRSVSWYQQTPGQGLQFLFEYFSETQRNKGNFPGRFSGRQFSNSRSEMNVSTLELGDSALYLCASSFPGLADTYNEQFFGPGTRLTVL.

This clonotype was recorded at least ten times. This chain connects TRBV14 to TRBJ2-1; TRBD2 is a possible D gene (6 bases). From germline, CDR1 is SGHDN and CDR2 FVKESK. The CDR3 is 16 amino acids. V dropped 5 bases and J dropped 5 bases, with 19 bases sitting between them. CDR3 sequence: CASSNDGTSTHNEQFF. In DNA, the CDR3 is TGTGCCAGCAGCAACGACGGAACTAGCACCCACAATGAGCAGTTCTTC.

This clonotype occurred a few times. The rearrangement links TRBV29-1 to TRBJ2-1, with a weak D call TRBD2 (5 bases). Germline CDR1 SQVTM, CDR2 ANQGSEA. Trimming removed 7 bases from V and 7 bases from J, with 23 bases in between. The length of the CDR3 is 15 residues. CDR3 residues: CSAPLVRAGPNEQFF. The DNA for the CDR3 is TGCAGCGCCCCGTTGGTCCGGGCGGGTCCAAATGAGCAGTTCTTC.

On this clonotype itself: A much larger clone differs by one base, so this may be a read error. This chain joins TRBV7-2 and TRBJ2-1, with 8 bases matching TRBD2. The CDR3 is 14 residues long. The germline CDR1 and CDR2 sequences are SGHTA and FQGNSA. The CDR3 loop reads CVAEPGLGINEQFF. In DNA, the CDR3 is TGTGTCGCCGAACCGGGACTAGGGATCAATGAGCAGTTCTTC.

In its sample, this clonotype was seen a few times. A read error may explain this, as a much larger clone is one base away. This sequence joins TRBV6-1 and TRBJ2-1; no clear D gene. In germline, CDR1 is MNHNS, CDR2 SASEGT. There are 12 residues in the CDR3. The CDR3 sequence is CASSEMYNGQFF. CDR3 nucleotides: TGTGCCAGCAGTGAAATGTACAATGGGCAGTTCTTC.

This clonotype was seen at least ten times. The V call is TRBV6-2 or TRBV6-3, the J call TRBJ1-1, with a possible D match to TRBD1 (5 bases). CDR3 length: 18 amino acids. Trimming cost V 7 bases and J 1 base, with 25 bases left between them. Germline V CDR1 and CDR2: MNHEY, SVGEGT. Written as DNA, the CDR3 is TGTGCCAGCAAGGGGAACGTGGGCAGCCCAGAAGGGAACACTGAAGCTTTCTTT. It codes for CASKGNVGSPEGNTEAFF.

The chain has TRBV19 and TRBJ2-5; tentatively, D is TRBD2 (5 bases). CDR1 LNHDA and CDR2 SQIVND come from the germline V gene (reference sequence). Trimming stripped 3 bases from V and 2 bases from J, with 13 bases between. This CDR3 has 15 residues. The CDR3 loop reads CASSMNRLSQETQYF. The CDR3 DNA reads as TGTGCCAGTAGTATGAATCGACTATCTCAAGAGACCCAGTACTTC.